Sequencing of this TCR beta chain was carried out in a study of CXCR3-negative and CXCR3-positive naive CD8 T cells. About the research overall: Sequencing gave some 130 million TRB reads overall, about 1.5 +/- 0.3 million per library.

UMI-labeled 5' RACE TRB cDNA libraries were prepared from the cells. Following a re-call of the 5' RACE reads, TCRdb has one entry per CDR3 protein and lacks DNA. Its listing shows 20,000 to 25,000 distinct CDR3 sequences. Germline lookup yields CDR1 SEHNR and CDR2 FQNEAQ (reference sequence). The CDR3 is made up of 14 amino acids. The source is a human donor in good health. Some clones in this sample may be carry-over from other donors' samples. This chain uses TRBV7-9 with TRBJ2-5. Source material: memory CD8+ T cells from blood. The CDR3 reads CASSFWESQETQYF.